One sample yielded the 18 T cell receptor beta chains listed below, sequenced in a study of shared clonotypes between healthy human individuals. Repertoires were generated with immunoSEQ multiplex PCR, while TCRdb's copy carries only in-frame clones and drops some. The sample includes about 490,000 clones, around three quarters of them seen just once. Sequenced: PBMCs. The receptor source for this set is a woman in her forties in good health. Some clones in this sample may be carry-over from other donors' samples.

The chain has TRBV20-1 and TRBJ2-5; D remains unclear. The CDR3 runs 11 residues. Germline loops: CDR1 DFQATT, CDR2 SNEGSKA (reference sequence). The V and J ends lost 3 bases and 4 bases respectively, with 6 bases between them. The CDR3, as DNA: TGCAGTGCTAGGTGGTCAGAGACCCAGTACTTC. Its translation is CSARWSETQYF.

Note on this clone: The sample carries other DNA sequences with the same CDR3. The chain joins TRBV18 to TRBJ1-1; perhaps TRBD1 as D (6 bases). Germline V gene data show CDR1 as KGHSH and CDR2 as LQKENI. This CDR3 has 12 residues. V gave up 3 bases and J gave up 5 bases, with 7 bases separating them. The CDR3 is CASSPGQTEAFF. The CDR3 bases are TGTGCCAGCTCACCTGGACAGACTGAAGCTTTCTTT.

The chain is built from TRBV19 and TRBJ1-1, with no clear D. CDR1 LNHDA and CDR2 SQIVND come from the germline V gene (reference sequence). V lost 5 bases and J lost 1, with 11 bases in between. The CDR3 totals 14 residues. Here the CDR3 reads CASSPGLPNTEAFF. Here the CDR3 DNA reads TGTGCCAGTAGTCCGGGATTGCCGAACACTGAAGCTTTCTTT.

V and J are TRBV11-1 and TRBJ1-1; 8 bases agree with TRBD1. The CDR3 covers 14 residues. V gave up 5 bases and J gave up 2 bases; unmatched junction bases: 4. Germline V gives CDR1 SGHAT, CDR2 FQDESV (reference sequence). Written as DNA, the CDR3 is TGTGCCAGCAGCCCAGGACAGGGCAACACTGAAGCTTTCTTT. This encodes CASSPGQGNTEAFF.

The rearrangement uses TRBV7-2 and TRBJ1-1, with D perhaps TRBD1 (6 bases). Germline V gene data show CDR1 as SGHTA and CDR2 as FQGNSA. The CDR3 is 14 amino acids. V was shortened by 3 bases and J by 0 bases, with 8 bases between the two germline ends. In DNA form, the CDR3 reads TGTGCCAGCAGCTTTGGGGGGCTGAACACTGAAGCTTTCTTT. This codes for CASSFGGLNTEAFF.

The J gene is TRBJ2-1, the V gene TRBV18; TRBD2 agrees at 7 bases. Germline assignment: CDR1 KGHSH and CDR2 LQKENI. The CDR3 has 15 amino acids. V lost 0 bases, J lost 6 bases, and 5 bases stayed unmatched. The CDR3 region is CASSPPLREFNEQFF. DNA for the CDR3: TGTGCCAGCTCACCACCTTTGCGGGAGTTCAATGAGCAGTTCTTC. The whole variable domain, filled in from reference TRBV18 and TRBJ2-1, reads NAGVMQNPRHLVRRRGQEARLRCSPMKGHSHVYWYRQLPEEGLKFMVYLQKENIIDESGMPKERFSAEFPKEGPSILRIQQVVRGDSAAYFCASSPPLREFNEQFFGPGTRLTVL.

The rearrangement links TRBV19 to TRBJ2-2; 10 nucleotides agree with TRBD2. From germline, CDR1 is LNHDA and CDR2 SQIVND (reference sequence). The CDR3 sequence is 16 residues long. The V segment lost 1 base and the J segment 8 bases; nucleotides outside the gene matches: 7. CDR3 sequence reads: CASSIVSGRASGELFF. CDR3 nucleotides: TGTGCCAGTAGTATAGTGAGCGGGAGGGCTTCTGGGGAGCTGTTTTTT.

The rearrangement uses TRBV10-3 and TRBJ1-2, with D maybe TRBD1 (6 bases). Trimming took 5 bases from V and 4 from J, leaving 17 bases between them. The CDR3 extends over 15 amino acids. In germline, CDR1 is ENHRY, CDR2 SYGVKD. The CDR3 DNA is TGTGCCATCAGTCCCGCCCGAGAGACAGGCTATGGCTACACCTTC. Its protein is CAISPARETGYGYTF.

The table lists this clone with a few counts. The CDR3 sequence is CASRRGQGVKNTGELFF. The CDR3 DNA is TGTGCCAGTAGGAGGGGACAGGGGGTCAAGAACACCGGGGAGCTGTTTTTT. V usage is TRBV19 and J usage is TRBJ2-2, with 11 bases that match TRBD1. Trimming cost V 6 bases and J 1 base; bases outside gene matches: 7. CDR3 size: 17 residues. Germline assignment: CDR1 LNHDA and CDR2 SQIVND (reference sequence).

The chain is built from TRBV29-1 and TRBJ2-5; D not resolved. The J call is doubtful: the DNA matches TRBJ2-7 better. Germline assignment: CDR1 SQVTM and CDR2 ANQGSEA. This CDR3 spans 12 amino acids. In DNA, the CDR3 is TGCAGCGTTGAAGCCGTGGATTACGAGCAGTACTTC. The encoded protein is CSVEAVDYEQYF.

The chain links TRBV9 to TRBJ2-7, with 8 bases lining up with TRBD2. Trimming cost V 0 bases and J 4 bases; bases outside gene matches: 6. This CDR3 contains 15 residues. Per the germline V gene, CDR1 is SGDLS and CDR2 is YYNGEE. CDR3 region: CASSVVWGLGYEQYF. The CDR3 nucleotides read TGTGCCAGCAGCGTAGTTTGGGGACTAGGGTACGAGCAGTACTTC.

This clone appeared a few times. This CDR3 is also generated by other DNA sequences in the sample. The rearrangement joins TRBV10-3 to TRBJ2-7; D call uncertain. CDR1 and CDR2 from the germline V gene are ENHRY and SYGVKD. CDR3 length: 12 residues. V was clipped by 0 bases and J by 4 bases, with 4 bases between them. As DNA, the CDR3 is TGTGCCATCAGTGAGTCAGGATACGAGCAGTACTTC. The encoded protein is CAISESGYEQYF.

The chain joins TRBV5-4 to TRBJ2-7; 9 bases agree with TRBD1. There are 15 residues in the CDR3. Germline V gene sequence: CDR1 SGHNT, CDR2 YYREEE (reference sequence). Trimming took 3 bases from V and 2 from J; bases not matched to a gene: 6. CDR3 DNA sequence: TGTGCCAGCAGCTCCGGGACAGGGTTCCCCTACGAGCAGTACTTC. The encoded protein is CASSSGTGFPYEQYF.

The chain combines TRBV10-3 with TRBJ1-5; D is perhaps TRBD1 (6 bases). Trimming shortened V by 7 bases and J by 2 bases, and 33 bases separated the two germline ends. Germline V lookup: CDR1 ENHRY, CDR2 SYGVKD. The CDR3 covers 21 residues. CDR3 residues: CAINGAITAGGRQNGNQPQHF. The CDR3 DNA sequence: TGTGCCATCAACGGGGCTATCACCGCGGGGGGGCGCCAGAATGGCAATCAGCCCCAGCATTTT.

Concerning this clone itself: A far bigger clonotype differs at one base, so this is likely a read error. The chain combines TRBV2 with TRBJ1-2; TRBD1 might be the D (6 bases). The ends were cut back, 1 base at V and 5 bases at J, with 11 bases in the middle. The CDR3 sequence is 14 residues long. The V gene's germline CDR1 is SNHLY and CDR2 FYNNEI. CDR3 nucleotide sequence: TGTGCCAGCAGTGAAGGGGGGACAATGTATGGCTACACCTTC. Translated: CASSEGGTMYGYTF.

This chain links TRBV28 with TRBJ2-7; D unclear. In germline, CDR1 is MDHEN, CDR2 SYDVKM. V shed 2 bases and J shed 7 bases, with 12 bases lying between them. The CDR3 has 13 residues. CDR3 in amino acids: CASSLRAWGEQYF. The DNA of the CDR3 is TGTGCCAGCAGTTTAAGGGCTTGGGGAGAGCAGTACTTC.

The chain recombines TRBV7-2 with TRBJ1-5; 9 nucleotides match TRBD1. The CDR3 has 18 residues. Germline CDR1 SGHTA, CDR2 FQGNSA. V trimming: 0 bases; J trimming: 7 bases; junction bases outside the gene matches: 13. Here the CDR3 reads CASSLASGQGRLWQPQHF. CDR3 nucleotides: TGTGCCAGCAGCTTAGCTTCGGGACAGGGACGGTTGTGGCAGCCCCAGCATTTT. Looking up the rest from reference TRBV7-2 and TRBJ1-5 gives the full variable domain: GAGVSQSPSNKVTEKGKDVELRCDPISGHTALYWYRQSLGQGLEFLIYFQGNSAPDKSGLPSDRFSAERTGGSVSTLTIQRTQQEDSAVYLCASSLASGQGRLWQPQHFGDGTRLSIL.

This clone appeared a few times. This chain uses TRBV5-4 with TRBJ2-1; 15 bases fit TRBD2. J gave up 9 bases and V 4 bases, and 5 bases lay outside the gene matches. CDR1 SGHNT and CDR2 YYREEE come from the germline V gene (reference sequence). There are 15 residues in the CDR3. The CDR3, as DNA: TGTGCCAGCAGCAGGGGACTAGCGGGAGGTACTGAGCAGTTCTTC. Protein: CASSRGLAGGTEQFF. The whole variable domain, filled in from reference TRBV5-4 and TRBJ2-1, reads ETGVTQSPTHLIKTRGQQVTLRCSSQSGHNTVSWYQQALGQGPQFIFQYYREEENGRGNFPPRFSGLQFPNYSSELNVNALELDDSALYLCASSRGLAGGTEQFFGPGTRLTVL.